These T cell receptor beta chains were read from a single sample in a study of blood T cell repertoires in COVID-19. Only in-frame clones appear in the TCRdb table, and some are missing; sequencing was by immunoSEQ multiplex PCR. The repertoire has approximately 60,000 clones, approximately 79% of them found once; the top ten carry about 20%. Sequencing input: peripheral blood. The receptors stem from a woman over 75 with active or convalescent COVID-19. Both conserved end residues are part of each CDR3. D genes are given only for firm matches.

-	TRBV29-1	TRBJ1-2	TGCAGCGTGTGGGAAGGGGGGGGTTATGGCTACACCTTC	CSVWEGGGYGYTF
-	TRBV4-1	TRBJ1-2	TGCGCCAGCAGCCCGACGGGGGACCCGGTTAATGGCTACACCTTC	CASSPTGDPVNGYTF
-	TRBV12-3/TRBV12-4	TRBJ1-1	TGTGCCAGCACCCTCCGGGGGACGGAAGCTTTCTTT	CASTLRGTEAFF
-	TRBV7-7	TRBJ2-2	TGTGCTAGCAGCTTAGCAGCCGCTTCGAACACCGGGGAGCTGTTTTTT	CASSLAAASNTGELFF
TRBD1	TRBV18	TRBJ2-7	TGTGCCAGCTCGCCGGGACAGGGCGACCACGAGCAGTACTTC	CASSPGQGDHEQYF
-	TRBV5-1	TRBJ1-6	TGCGCCAGCAGCTTGGGTACAGGCTCGAATTCACCCCTCCACTTT	CASSLGTGSNSPLHF
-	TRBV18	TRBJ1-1	TGTGCCAGCTCACCGACAGATTCGAACACTGAAGCTTTCTTT	CASSPTDSNTEAFF
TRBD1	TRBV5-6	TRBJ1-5	TGTGCCAGCAGCTTGGCCAGGGGGAATCAGCCCCAGCATTTT	CASSLARGNQPQHF
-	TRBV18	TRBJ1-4	TGTGCCAGCTCACCCCAGGCGGCGAAATCCTCCCCTGGAGGACTGTTTTTT	CASSPQAAKSSPGGLFF
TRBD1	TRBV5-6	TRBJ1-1	TGTGCCAGCACACGGAACAGGGGGAACACTGAAGCTTTCTTT	CASTRNRGNTEAFF